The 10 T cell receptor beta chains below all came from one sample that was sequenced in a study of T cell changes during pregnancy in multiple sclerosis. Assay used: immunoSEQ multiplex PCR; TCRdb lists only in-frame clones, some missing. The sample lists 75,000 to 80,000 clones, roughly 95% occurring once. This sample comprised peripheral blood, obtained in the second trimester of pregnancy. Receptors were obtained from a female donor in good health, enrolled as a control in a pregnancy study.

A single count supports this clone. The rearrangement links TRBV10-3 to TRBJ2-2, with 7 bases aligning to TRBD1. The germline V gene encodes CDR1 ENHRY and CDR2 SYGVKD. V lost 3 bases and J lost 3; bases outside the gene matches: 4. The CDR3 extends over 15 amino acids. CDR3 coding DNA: TGTGCCATCAGTGACCACAGGGGCGACACCGGGGAGCTGTTTTTT. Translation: CAISDHRGDTGELFF.

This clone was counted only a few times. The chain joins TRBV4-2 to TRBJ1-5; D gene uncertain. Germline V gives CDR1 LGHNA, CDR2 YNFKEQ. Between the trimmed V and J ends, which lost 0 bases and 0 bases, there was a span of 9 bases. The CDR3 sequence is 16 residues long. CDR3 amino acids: CASSQELGHSNQPQHF. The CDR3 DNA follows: TGTGCCAGCAGCCAAGAGCTGGGCCATAGCAATCAGCCCCAGCATTTT.

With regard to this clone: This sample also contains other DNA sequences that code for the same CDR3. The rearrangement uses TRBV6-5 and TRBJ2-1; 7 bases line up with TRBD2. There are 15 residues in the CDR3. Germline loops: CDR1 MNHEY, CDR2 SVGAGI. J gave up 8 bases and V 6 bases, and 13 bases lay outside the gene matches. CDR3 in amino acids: CASSLSPGLDDEQFF. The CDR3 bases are TGTGCCAGCAGCCTTTCACCCGGACTAGACGATGAGCAGTTCTTC.

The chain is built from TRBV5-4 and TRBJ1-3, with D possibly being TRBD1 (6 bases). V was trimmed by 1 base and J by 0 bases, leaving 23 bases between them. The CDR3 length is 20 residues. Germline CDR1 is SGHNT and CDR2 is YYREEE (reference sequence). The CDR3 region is CASSLHKTGSPALSGNTIYF. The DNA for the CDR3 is TGTGCCAGCAGCTTGCACAAAACAGGGAGTCCCGCTCTCTCTGGAAACACCATATATTTT.

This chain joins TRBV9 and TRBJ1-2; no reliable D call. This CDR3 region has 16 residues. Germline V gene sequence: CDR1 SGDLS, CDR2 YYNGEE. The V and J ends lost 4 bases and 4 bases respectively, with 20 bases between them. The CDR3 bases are TGTGCCAGCAGCCCCCATATGGAAAGCAGGTCCTATGGCTACACCTTC. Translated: CASSPHMESRSYGYTF.

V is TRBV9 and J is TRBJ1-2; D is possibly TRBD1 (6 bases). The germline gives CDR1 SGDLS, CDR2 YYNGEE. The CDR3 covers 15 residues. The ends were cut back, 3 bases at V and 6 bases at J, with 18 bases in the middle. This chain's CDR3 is CASSGPGGLGHGYTF. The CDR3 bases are TGTGCCAGCAGCGGTCCCGGGGGGCTCGGCCATGGCTACACCTTC.

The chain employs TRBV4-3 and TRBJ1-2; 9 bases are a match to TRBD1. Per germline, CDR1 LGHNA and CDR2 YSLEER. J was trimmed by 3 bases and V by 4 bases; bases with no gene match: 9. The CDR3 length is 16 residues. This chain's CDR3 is CASSRDDRGRYYGYTF. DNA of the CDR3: TGCGCCAGCAGCCGCGACGACAGGGGGAGGTACTATGGCTACACCTTC.

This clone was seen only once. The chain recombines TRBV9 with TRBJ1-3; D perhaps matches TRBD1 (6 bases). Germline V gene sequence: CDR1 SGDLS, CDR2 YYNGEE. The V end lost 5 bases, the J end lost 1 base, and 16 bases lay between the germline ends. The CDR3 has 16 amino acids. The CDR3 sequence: CASSEKGQTSGNTIYF. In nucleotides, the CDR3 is TGTGCCAGCAGTGAGAAAGGACAGACTTCTGGAAACACCATATATTTT.

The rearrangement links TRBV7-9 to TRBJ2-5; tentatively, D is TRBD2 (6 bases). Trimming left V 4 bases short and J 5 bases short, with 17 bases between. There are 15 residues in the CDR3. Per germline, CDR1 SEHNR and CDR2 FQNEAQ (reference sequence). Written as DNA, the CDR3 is TGTGCCAGCAGCTCGCGCGGGATTCAAGGGGAGACCCAGTACTTC. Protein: CASSSRGIQGETQYF.

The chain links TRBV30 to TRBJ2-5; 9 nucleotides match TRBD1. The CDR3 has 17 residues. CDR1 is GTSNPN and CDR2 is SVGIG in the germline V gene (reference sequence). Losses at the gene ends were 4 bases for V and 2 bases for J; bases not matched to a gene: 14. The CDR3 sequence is CAWKAGTGYPGQETQYF. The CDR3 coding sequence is TGTGCCTGGAAAGCCGGGACAGGGTATCCTGGGCAAGAGACCCAGTACTTC.